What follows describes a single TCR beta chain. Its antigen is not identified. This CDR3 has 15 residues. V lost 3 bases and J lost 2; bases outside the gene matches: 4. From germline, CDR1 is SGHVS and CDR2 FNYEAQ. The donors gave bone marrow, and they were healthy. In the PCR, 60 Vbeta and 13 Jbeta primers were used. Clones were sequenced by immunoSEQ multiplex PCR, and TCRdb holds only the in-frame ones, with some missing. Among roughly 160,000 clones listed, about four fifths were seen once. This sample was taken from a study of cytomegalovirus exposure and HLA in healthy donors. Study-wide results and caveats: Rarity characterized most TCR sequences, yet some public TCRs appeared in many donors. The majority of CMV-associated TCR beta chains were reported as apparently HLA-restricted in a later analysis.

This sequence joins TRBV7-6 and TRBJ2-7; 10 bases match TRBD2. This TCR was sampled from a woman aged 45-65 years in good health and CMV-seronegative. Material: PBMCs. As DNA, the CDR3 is TGTGCCAGCAGCTTTACTAGCGGGAATACCTACGAGCAGTACTTC. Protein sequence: CASSFTSGNTYEQYF.